The 18 T cell receptor beta chains reported below all come from one sample, sequenced in a study of blood T cell repertoires in COVID-19. Clones were read by immunoSEQ multiplex PCR, and TCRdb kept only the in-frame ones, dropping some. The sample carries 100,000 to 150,000 clones, approximately 90% recorded once. Specimen: peripheral blood. Receptors originate from a woman older than 75 with acute or convalescent COVID-19.

The CDR3 DNA follows: TGTGCCAGCTCCCGGGACAGGGGGCCGAATGAGCAGTTCTTC. Translating it yields CASSRDRGPNEQFF. V is TRBV18 and J is TRBJ2-1, with 12 bases that match TRBD1. This CDR3 contains 14 residues. Germline lookup yields CDR1 KGHSH and CDR2 LQKENI. V lost 6 bases and J lost 7; bases outside the gene matches: 4. Using reference TRBV18 and TRBJ2-1 for the parts outside the CDR3, the full variable domain is NAGVMQNPRHLVRRRGQEARLRCSPMKGHSHVYWYRQLPEEGLKFMVYLQKENIIDESGMPKERFSAEFPKEGPSILRIQQVVRGDSAAYFCASSRDRGPNEQFFGPGTRLTVL.

The chain has TRBV24-1 and TRBJ1-1; 7 nucleotides agree with TRBD1. The trim removed 4 bases at V and 8 bases at J, leaving 6 bases unmatched. This CDR3 has 13 amino acids. Germline CDR1 KGHDR, CDR2 SFDVKD. The chain's CDR3 is CATSDRDSTEAFF. CDR3 in DNA: TGTGCCACCAGTGACCGGGACAGCACCGAAGCTTTCTTT.

This chain joins TRBV2 and TRBJ2-5; weak D call: TRBD2 (6 bases). Per germline, CDR1 SNHLY and CDR2 FYNNEI. The CDR3 runs to 12 residues. V was pared by 4 bases and J by 5 bases, with 8 bases between. CDR3 protein: CASSAGSETQYF. For the CDR3, the DNA is TGTGCCAGCAGTGCCGGGAGTGAGACCCAGTACTTC.

This rearrangement joins TRBV5-1 to TRBJ1-6; 10 bases agree with TRBD1. The CDR3 is 18 residues long. Germline loops: CDR1 SGHRS, CDR2 YFSETQ. J lost 0 bases, V lost 0 bases, and 3 bases had no gene match. CDR3 in amino acids: CASSLGQGAHSYNSPLHF. CDR3 DNA: TGCGCCAGCAGCTTGGGACAGGGGGCCCACTCCTATAATTCACCCCTCCACTTT.

V is TRBV5-4 and J is TRBJ1-3; 10 nucleotides align to TRBD1. V lost 7 bases to trimming and J lost 8 bases; unmatched junction nucleotides: 9. CDR3 length: 14 residues. Germline V lookup: CDR1 SGHNT, CDR2 YYREEE (reference sequence). This chain's CDR3 is CASGTGAGLDTIYF. For the CDR3, the DNA is TGTGCCAGCGGGACAGGGGCAGGGTTAGACACCATATATTTT.

V and J are TRBV7-9 and TRBJ1-1; 9 bases line up with TRBD1. CDR1 and CDR2 (germline): SEHNR, FQNEAQ (reference sequence). CDR3 size: 14 residues. V gave up 1 base and J gave up 7 bases; unmatched junction bases: 4. Written as DNA, the CDR3 is TGTGCCAGCAGCTTAGGACAGGGGGATGGTGAAGCTTTCTTT. Protein sequence: CASSLGQGDGEAFF.

The CDR3 spells CASSQRGGHGYTF. The DNA for the CDR3 is TGTGCCAGCAGCCAACGAGGGGGCCATGGCTACACCTTC. The chain is built from TRBV3-1 (or the pseudogene TRBV3-2) and TRBJ1-2; 7 nucleotides align to TRBD1. Germline V gives CDR1 LGHDT, CDR2 YNNKEL (reference sequence). This CDR3 contains 13 residues. J was trimmed by 6 bases and V by 2 bases; bases with no gene match: 3.

The chain combines TRBV7-3 with TRBJ2-1; the D gene is possibly TRBD1 (7 bases). CDR3 length: 15 residues. Trimming took off 5 bases at V and 4 bases at J, with 15 bases between the two ends. Germline assignment: CDR1 SGHTA and CDR2 FQGTGA. As DNA, the CDR3 is TGTGCCAGCAGCGCGGGGACAGCCCCATACAATGAGCAGTTCTTC. Translating it yields CASSAGTAPYNEQFF.

The rearrangement joins TRBV7-8 to TRBJ2-2; D might be TRBD2 (5 bases). The CDR3 has 17 amino acids. CDR1 SGHVS and CDR2 FQNEAQ come from the germline V gene. Trimming left V 0 bases short and J 0 bases short, with 11 bases between. CDR3 coding DNA: TGTGCCAGCAGCTTAGCGTCCAGCGGAGCGAACACCGGGGAGCTGTTTTTT. It encodes CASSLASSGANTGELFF.

Here the CDR3 reads CATQQGAAGEQYF. For the CDR3, the DNA is TGTGCCACACAACAGGGTGCCGCGGGCGAGCAGTACTTC. This chain links TRBV10-3 with TRBJ2-7; a weak D match, TRBD1 (6 bases). V lost 10 bases, J lost 6 bases, and 19 bases lay in between. In germline, CDR1 is ENHRY, CDR2 SYGVKD. This CDR3 is 13 amino acids long.

The CDR3 region is CATRLAETQYF. In DNA form, the CDR3 reads TGCGCCACCCGACTTGCTGAGACCCAGTACTTC. V and J are TRBV5-1 and TRBJ2-5; D is ambiguous. The CDR3 spans 11 residues. The V end lost 9 bases, the J end lost 5 bases, and 11 bases lay between the germline ends. CDR1 and CDR2 (germline): SGHRS, YFSETQ. The full variable domain, completed using reference TRBV5-1 and TRBJ2-5, is KAGVTQTPRYLIKTRGQQVTLSCSPISGHRSVSWYQQTPGQGLQFLFEYFSETQRNKGNFPGRFSGRQFSNSRSEMNVSTLELGDSALYLCATRLAETQYFGPGTRLLVL.

This clone was detected a few times. The rearrangement links TRBV11-2 to TRBJ2-2, with D maybe TRBD1 (5 bases). There are 16 residues in the CDR3. CDR1 SGHAT and CDR2 FQNNGV come from the germline V gene. Trimming shortened V by 4 bases and J by 0 bases, and 12 bases separated the two germline ends. CDR3 DNA: TGTGCCAGCAGCTCCAGGGAAGGACCGAACACCGGGGAGCTGTTTTTT. Protein product: CASSSREGPNTGELFF.

This chain joins TRBV2 and TRBJ1-5, with TRBD1 matching over 10 bases. The CDR3 extends over 13 amino acids. Losses at the gene ends were 8 bases for V and 5 bases for J; bases not matched to a gene: 3. Germline V gene data show CDR1 as SNHLY and CDR2 as FYNNEI. The CDR3 nucleotides are TGTGCCAGCGGGGGGACAGGGGATCAGCCCCAGCATTTT. Translating it yields CASGGTGDQPQHF.

The V and J genes are TRBV6-5 and TRBJ1-3, with D maybe TRBD1 (5 bases). Germline V gives CDR1 MNHEY, CDR2 SVGAGI. V was pared by 5 bases and J by 0 bases, with 8 bases between. There are 14 residues in the CDR3. The CDR3 spells CASSTGFSGNTIYF. The CDR3 DNA follows: TGTGCCAGCAGTACAGGTTTCTCTGGAAACACCATATATTTT.

This chain joins TRBV3-1 (or the pseudogene TRBV3-2) and TRBJ2-1; 13 nucleotides line up with TRBD2. From germline, CDR1 is LGHDT and CDR2 YNNKEL (reference sequence). The V gene end was trimmed by 4 bases and the J gene end by 8 bases; junction bases not matched to a gene: 5. The CDR3 extends over 15 amino acids. CDR3 DNA: TGTGCCAGCAGCCCCGGACTAGCGGGAGTCCATGAGCAGTTCTTC. This sequence encodes CASSPGLAGVHEQFF.

This clone was detected a few times. The chain recombines TRBV2 with TRBJ2-2; 16 nucleotides align to TRBD2. Germline V gene sequence: CDR1 SNHLY, CDR2 FYNNEI. This CDR3 has 21 amino acids. V gave up 3 bases and J gave up 3 bases; unmatched junction bases: 13. CDR3 in amino acids: CASSDPYGTSGGAKDTGELFF. CDR3 DNA: TGTGCCAGCAGTGATCCTTACGGGACTAGCGGGGGGGCCAAGGACACCGGGGAGCTGTTTTTT.

V and J are TRBV9 and TRBJ1-1; D is ambiguous. The germline gives CDR1 SGDLS, CDR2 YYNGEE. The V end was cut by 0 bases, the J end by 0 bases, with 9 bases between. This CDR3 spans 15 amino acids. The CDR3 here is CASSVGPGLNTEAFF. CDR3 in DNA: TGTGCCAGCAGCGTAGGTCCAGGCTTGAACACTGAAGCTTTCTTT.

The rearrangement links TRBV6-5 to TRBJ1-2; tentatively, D is TRBD1 (5 bases). Germline lookup yields CDR1 MNHEY and CDR2 SVGAGI. The CDR3 is 12 residues long. Trimming left V 11 bases short and J 5 bases short, with 15 bases between. The CDR3 DNA is TGTGCCGCCAATGGGGGAGGGTATGGCTACACCTTC. It specifies CAANGGGYGYTF.